This T cell receptor beta chain is drawn from a study of blood T cell repertoires in COVID-19. Background on the study: From the United States, Italy and Spain came samples of acute and convalescent COVID-19.

Authors' analysis steps: Reference gene primer amplification in the assay estimated nucleated cell counts. The method was immunoSEQ multiplex PCR; TCRdb's version includes in-frame clones alone and lacks a portion of them. V, J and clone size are taken as reported in that table, and D and trimming were inferred from the DNA itself. The top ten hold about 2.5% of the sample, which has around 200,000 clones, roughly 85% seen once. This CDR3 has 14 residues. Germline-derived CDR1 and CDR2 are ENHRY and SYGVKD. Trimming removed 4 bases from V and 4 bases from J; junction bases left unmatched: 3. The chain links TRBV10-3 to TRBJ2-1; 8 bases line up with TRBD2. Sequencing was performed on peripheral blood. The origin of this receptor is a woman aged 40 to 50 with active or convalescent COVID-19. CDR3 in amino acids: CAISALAGYNEQFF. For the CDR3, the DNA is TGTGCCATCAGTGCTTTAGCGGGATACAATGAGCAGTTCTTC.